The 2 T cell receptor beta chains listed next were all sequenced from one sample in a study of human T cells and chemical hapten exposure. TCRdb reanalysed the RACE reads using MiXCR and keeps one entry per CDR3 protein. The data contain just over 80,000 distinct CDR3 sequences, 9.5% to 12% of them seen just once; the ten biggest clones take up approximately 4.4%. The time point was: patch test 1, 2 weeks after DPC sensitization. Noted treatment: therapeutic diphenylcyclopropenone sensitization with weekly scalp DPC. Sequenced here: whole blood, sampled in connection with sensitization to the hapten diphenylcyclopropenone (DPC). The receptors stem from a woman in her forties or fifties with alopecia areata. Some clones in this sample may be carry-over from other donors' samples.

The table lists this clonotype with many counts. The chain uses TRBV5-1 and TRBJ1-1; possibly TRBD1 for D (6 bases). Germline V gene sequence: CDR1 SGHRS, CDR2 YFSETQ. The length of the CDR3 is 16 residues. V lost 1 base to trimming and J lost 2 bases, with 15 bases between them. The CDR3 DNA sequence: TGCGCCAGCAGCTTGCCCCTGACAGGAACCAACACTGAAGCTTTCTTT. Translating gives CASSLPLTGTNTEAFF.

The chain links TRBV7-8 to TRBJ2-2, with D perhaps matching TRBD1 (6 bases). Trimming took off 4 bases at V and 11 bases at J, with 17 bases between the two ends. This CDR3 is built from 14 residues. Per the germline V gene, CDR1 is SGHVS and CDR2 is FQNEAQ. Here the CDR3 DNA reads TGTGCCAGCAGCTCTCAACCACAGGGTCCTGAGCTGTTTTTT. Its translation: CASSSQPQGPELFF.